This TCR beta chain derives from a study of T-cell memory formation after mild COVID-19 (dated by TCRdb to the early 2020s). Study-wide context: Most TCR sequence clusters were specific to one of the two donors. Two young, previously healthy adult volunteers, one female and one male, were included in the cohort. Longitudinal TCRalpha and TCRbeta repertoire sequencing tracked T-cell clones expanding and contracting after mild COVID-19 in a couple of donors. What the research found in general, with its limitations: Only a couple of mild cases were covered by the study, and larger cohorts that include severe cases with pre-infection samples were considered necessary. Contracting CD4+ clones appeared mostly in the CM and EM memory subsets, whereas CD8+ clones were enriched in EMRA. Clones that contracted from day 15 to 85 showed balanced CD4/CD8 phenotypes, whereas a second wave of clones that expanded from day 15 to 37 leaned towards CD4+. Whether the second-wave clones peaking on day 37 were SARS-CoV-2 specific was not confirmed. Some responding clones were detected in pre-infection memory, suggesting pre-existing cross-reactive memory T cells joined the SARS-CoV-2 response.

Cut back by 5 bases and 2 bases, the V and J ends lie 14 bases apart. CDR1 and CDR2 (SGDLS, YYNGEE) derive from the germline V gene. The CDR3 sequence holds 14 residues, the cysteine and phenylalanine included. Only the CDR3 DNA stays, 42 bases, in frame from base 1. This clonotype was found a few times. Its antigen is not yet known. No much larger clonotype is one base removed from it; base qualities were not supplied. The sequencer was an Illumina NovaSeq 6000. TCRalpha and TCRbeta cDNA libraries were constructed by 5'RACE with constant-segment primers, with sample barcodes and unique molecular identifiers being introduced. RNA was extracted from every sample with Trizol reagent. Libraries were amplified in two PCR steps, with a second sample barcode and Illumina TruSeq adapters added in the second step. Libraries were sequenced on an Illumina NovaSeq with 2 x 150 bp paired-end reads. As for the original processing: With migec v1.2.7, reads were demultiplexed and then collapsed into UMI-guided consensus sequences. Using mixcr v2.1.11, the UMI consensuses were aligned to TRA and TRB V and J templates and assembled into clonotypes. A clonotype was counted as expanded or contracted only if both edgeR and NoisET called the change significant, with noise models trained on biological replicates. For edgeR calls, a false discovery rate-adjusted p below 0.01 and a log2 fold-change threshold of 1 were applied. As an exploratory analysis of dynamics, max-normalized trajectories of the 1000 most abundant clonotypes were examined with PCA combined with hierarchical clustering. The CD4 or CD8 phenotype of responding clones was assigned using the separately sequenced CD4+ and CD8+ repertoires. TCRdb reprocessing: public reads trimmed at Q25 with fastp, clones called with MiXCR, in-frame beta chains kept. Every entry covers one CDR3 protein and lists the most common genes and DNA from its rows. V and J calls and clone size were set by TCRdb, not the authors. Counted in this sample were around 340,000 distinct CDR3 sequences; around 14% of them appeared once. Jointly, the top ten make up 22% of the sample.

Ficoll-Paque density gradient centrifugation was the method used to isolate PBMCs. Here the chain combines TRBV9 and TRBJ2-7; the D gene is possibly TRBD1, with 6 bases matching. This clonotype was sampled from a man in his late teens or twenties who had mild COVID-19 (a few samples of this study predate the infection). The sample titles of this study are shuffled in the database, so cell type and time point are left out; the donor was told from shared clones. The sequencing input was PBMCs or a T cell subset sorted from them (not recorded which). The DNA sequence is TGTGCCAGCAGGGGGGCCGATGCGACCTACGAGCAGTACTTC. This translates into CASRGADATYEQYF.